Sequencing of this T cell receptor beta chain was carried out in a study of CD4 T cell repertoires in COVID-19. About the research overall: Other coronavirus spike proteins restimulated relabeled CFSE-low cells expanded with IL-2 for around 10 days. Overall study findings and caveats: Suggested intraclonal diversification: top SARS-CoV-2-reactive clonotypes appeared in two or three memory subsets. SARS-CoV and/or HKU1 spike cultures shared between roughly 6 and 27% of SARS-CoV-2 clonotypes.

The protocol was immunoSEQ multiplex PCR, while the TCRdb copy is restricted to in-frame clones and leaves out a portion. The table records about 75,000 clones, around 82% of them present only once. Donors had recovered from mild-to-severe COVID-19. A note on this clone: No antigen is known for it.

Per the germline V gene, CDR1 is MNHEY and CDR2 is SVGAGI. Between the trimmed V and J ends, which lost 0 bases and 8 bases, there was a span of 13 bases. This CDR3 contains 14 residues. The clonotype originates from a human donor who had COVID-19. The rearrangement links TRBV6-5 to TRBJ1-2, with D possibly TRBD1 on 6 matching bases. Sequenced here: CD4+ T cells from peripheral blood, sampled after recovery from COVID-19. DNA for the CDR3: TGTGCCAGCAGTTACTCGACAGGCCGAGGGGGCTACACCTTC. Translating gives CASSYSTGRGGYTF.